These T cell receptor beta chains were read from a single sample in a study of T cells in localized non-small cell lung cancer. Using immunoSEQ multiplex PCR, the repertoire was profiled, and TCRdb retains in-frame clones only, with some absent. The table has tens of thousands of clones, about 90% seen once. This sample comprised peripheral blood, obtained before any cancer treatment. These receptor sequences come from a woman aged 40-69 years with stage I lung adenocarcinoma. Both conserved end residues are part of each CDR3. D genes are given only for firm matches. Clone size is shown for a subset of rows, as once, few, many or a class of expanded clone.

clone size: few
V gene: TRBV4-3
D gene: NA
J gene: TRBJ1-1
CDR3 DNA: TGCGCCAGCAGCCTAGGCGCGAGGAACACTGAAGCTTTCTTT
CDR3 protein: CASSLGARNTEAFF

clone size: NA
V gene: TRBV19
D gene: NA
J gene: TRBJ2-3
CDR3 DNA: TGTGCCAGTAGTGAATTCTGGACGGGCTCAGATACGCAGTATTTT
CDR3 protein: CASSEFWTGSDTQYF

clone size: NA
V gene: TRBV7-6
D gene: NA
J gene: TRBJ1-5
CDR3 DNA: TGTGCCAGCAGCGACCCAAGAAGCAATCAGCCCCAGCATTTT
CDR3 protein: CASSDPRSNQPQHF

clone size: NA
V gene: TRBV4-1
D gene: NA
J gene: TRBJ2-3
CDR3 DNA: TGCGCCAGCAGCCAAGATCGGGAACAGCTCGGGTACACAGATACGCAGTATTTT
CDR3 protein: CASSQDREQLGYTDTQYF

clone size: NA
V gene: TRBV15
D gene: TRBD2
J gene: TRBJ2-3
CDR3 DNA: TGTGCCACCAGCAGAGGTAGCGGGGACACAGATACGCAGTATTTT
CDR3 protein: CATSRGSGDTDTQYF

clone size: NA
V gene: TRBV7-3
D gene: NA
J gene: TRBJ2-7
CDR3 DNA: TGTGCCAGCAGCTTATTGGGGGGCGAGCAGTACTTC
CDR3 protein: CASSLLGGEQYF

clone size: NA
V gene: TRBV28
D gene: TRBD1
J gene: TRBJ2-4
CDR3 DNA: TGTGCCATAGCCTTGACAGGGGGAAACATTCAGTACTTC
CDR3 protein: CAIALTGGNIQYF

clone size: once
V gene: TRBV7-2
D gene: NA
J gene: TRBJ2-7
CDR3 DNA: TGTGCCAGCACCTCCAGACCGGGTTTCGAGCAGTACTTC
CDR3 protein: CASTSRPGFEQYF

clone size: few
V gene: TRBV6-7
D gene: NA
J gene: TRBJ1-6
CDR3 DNA: TGTGCCAGCAGGCCGACAGGACCCTTTTGTAATTCACCCCTCCACTTT
CDR3 protein: CASRPTGPFCNSPLHF

clone size: NA
V gene: TRBV11-3
D gene: TRBD1
J gene: TRBJ2-7
CDR3 DNA: TGTGCCAGCAGCCGATGGACAGGGTTTTTCGACGGGTCCTACGAGCAGTACTTC
CDR3 protein: CASSRWTGFFDGSYEQYF

clone size: once
V gene: TRBV4-1
D gene: NA
J gene: TRBJ1-1
CDR3 DNA: TGCGCCAGCAGCCAAGACTTTTACGCGACTGGGTTGATGAACACTGAAGCTTTCTTT
CDR3 protein: CASSQDFYATGLMNTEAFF

clone size: NA
V gene: TRBV4-2
D gene: TRBD2
J gene: TRBJ2-7
CDR3 DNA: TGTGCCAGCAGCCAAGACCCCGGACTAGCGGGGGTATCCTACGAGCAGTACTTC
CDR3 protein: CASSQDPGLAGVSYEQYF

clone size: NA
V gene: TRBV7-9
D gene: NA
J gene: TRBJ2-6
CDR3 DNA: TGTGCCAGCAGTCCATCTGGGGCCAACGTCCTGACTTTC
CDR3 protein: CASSPSGANVLTF

clone size: NA
V gene: TRBV6-6
D gene: NA
J gene: TRBJ2-1
CDR3 DNA: TGTGGTACCCGGGGCGCCTACAATGAGCAGTTCTTC
CDR3 protein: CGTRGAYNEQFF

clone size: NA
V gene: TRBV2
D gene: TRBD2
J gene: TRBJ2-2
CDR3 DNA: TGTGCCAGCAATAGTGACGGGGGGGCCGGCGGGGAGCTGTTTTTT
CDR3 protein: CASNSDGGAGGELFF

clone size: NA
V gene: TRBV6-1
D gene: NA
J gene: TRBJ2-6
CDR3 DNA: TGTGCCAGCAGTACAGGGTCTGGGGCCAACGTCCTGACTTTC
CDR3 protein: CASSTGSGANVLTF